The T cell receptor (beta chain) described here comes from a study of identical twins. V was clipped by 5 bases and J by 3 bases; unmatched bases: 6. From germline, CDR1 is SGHVS and CDR2 FNYEAQ. The CDR3 covers 16 residues. Through template switching, a universal primer site was introduced, and the cDNA contained unique molecular identifiers. TCRdb re-analysed the 5' RACE reads in MiXCR, keeping a single row per CDR3 protein. The sample lists about 530,000 distinct CDR3 sequences; approximately 20% were seen once. These same data were also listed under a study on yellow fever vaccine responses in identical twins.

Sample: CD4+ T cells sorted from blood. The TCR was taken from a woman under 30 in good health. The chain is built from TRBV7-6 and TRBJ2-1; TRBD2 aligns across 11 bases. The CDR3 bases are TGTGCCAGCAGCCCGGAACTAGCGGGAGTCTACAATGAGCAGTTCTTC. Translation gives CASSPELAGVYNEQFF.